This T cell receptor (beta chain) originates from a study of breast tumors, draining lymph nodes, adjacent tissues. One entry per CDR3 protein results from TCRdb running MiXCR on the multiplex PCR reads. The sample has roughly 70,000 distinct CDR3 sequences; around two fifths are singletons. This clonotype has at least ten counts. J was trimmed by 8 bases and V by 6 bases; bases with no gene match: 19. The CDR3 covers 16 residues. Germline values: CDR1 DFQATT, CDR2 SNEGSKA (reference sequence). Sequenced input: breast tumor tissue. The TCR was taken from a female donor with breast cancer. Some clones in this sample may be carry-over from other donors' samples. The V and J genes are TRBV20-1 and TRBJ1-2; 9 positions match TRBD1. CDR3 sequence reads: CSAIPPRQGVSGGYTF. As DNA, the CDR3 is TGCAGTGCCATACCTCCTAGACAGGGGGTATCCGGAGGCTACACCTTC.